The sequence of this TCR beta chain was determined in a study of blood T cell repertoires in COVID-19 (dated by TCRdb to 2020 to 2022). The study in broad terms: The collaborator samples originated in the United States, Italy and Spain and spanned the acute and convalescent phases of COVID-19. Nearly every sample came with metadata listing a de-identified subject ID, COVID-19 status, age in years and sex. Deeply sampled blood TCRbeta repertoires from subjects exposed to, actively infected with, or recovered from COVID-19 were included in the dataset. The samples were drawn from two sources: the first 160 participants of the ongoing ImmuneRACE study, and 1,200 or so subjects contributed by 6 global collaborators. HLA class I and class II types, where available, came from metadata supplied by the sample provider rather than from assay-based typing. A freely available public database, intended as a resource for researchers studying the immune response to SARS-CoV-2, is where the repertoires were released. The prospective study material was composed of cDNA or gDNA derived from T cells, B-cell-depleted T cells, or PBMCs.

Participants in the prospective study were aged 18 to 89 years, lived in about two dozen United States geographic areas, and enrolled through a virtual design. To assign participants to cohorts, the prospective study relied on clinical history that participants themselves reported in a screening survey and a study questionnaire. Each participant in the prospective study had whole blood, serum and a nasopharyngeal or oropharyngeal swab collected by mobile phlebotomists. Participants in the prospective study had the option to provide additional blood draws and questionnaires over a 2-month period. Before DNA extraction, prospective study blood samples were shipped either frozen or at room temperature. Comment on this clone: Its antigen is unknown. No much larger clonotype is one base removed from it; base qualities were not supplied.

In the germline V gene (reference sequence), CDR1 corresponds to LNHNV and CDR2 to YYDKDF. Measured from the cysteine to the phenylalanine, the CDR3 is 15 residues long. Just the 45-base CDR3 DNA is kept, in frame starting at base 1. The V end gives up 5 bases and the J end 2 bases, leaving 5 bases in the junction not matched to a gene. What the authors observed across the whole study: Clinical and demographic metadata were provided uncurated, with the amount varying by source and participant.

The immunoSEQ Assay, a bias-controlled multiplex PCR, was used to amplify TCRbeta CDR3 regions from genomic DNA. Per the source publication's procedure: The number of nucleated cells in each sample was estimated by amplification of reference gene primers within the assay. To quantify the absolute abundance of each unique TCRbeta CDR3 rearrangement, sequence reads were collapsed and filtered. For each sample, productive Simpson clonality was calculated as the square root of Simpson's diversity index over productive rearrangements. Drawn from immuneACCESS, this table holds only the in-frame rearrangements with V and J called that TCRdb kept. Clones are partly lost; checked studies trace under half to an unresolved V gene and leave the rest unexplained. D and trimming come from the DNA, and the V and J calls and clone size come from that table. The sample yields about 200,000 clones; more than 65% were counted once. The ten largest account for roughly 17% of the sample.

This TCR derives from a woman aged 45 to 65 with acute COVID-19. The sequencing sample was made of PBMCs or T cells enriched from blood (not recorded which). The V gene is TRBV15 and the J gene is TRBJ1-5; 8 of the junction bases match TRBD1. The DNA sequence reads TGTGCCACCAGCGGGGCAGGGGGCGGCAATCAGCCCCAGCATTTT. Its translation reads: CATSGAGGGNQPQHF.